This TCR beta chain appears in the sequencing data of a study of blood T cells in healthy people across ages (dated by TCRdb to between 2014 and 2017). In terms of the full investigation: Template switching captured roughly one uniquely barcoded TCR beta cDNA molecule per two T cells in model experiments. Age-related changes in TCR beta repertoire diversity were measured in the study by deep sequencing normalized with unique cDNA molecular identifiers. The donors were divided into four age groups: young (average about 16 years), middle-aged (almost 40), aged (approximately 62) and long-lived (about 79). To avoid experimental bias, donors of different ages were spread randomly across the sequencing lanes. The study analyzed two additional independent replicas of 1 million unique cDNA reads from the same blood draw for two donors, one aged 18 to 30 and one aged 80 or older.

Systemically healthy Caucasian individuals from Russia, some 36 in total and aged roughly 6 to 90 years, were included as donors. Each donor gave ten milliliters of peripheral blood, collected into EDTA-treated Vacutainer tubes. PBMCs were isolated by Ficoll-Paque density-gradient centrifugation, with at least 7 million obtained per sample. Trizol reagent was used to extract total RNA from PBMCs, with at least 5 micrograms per sample. The percentages of naive CD45RAhigh/CD27high T cells were determined by flow cytometry on a PBMC aliquot from every donor. The CDR3 sequence holds 14 residues, the cysteine and phenylalanine included. The kept DNA is CDR3 alone, 42 bases in frame from the first base. Taken from the germline V gene, the CDR1 and CDR2 loops are SGHVS and FQNEAQ. The trim is 5 bases for V and 0 bases for J, with a gap of 10 bases between the germline ends. In regard to this clonotype: Its antigen is not yet known. No base quality values were provided; no much bigger clone lies one nucleotide off.

Receptor amplification or capture employed 5' RACE. Reads for this sample came from an Illumina HiSeq 2500. A second PCR of 7 to 11 cycles was performed with a sample-barcoded 5' primer and a J-beta primer mix. Each TCR beta cDNA molecule received a unique molecular identifier from a template-switch 5' adaptor carrying 12 random nucleotides. Each sample yielded at least 3 million CDR3-containing paired-end reads. First-strand cDNA was synthesized from all RNA with the Mint cDNA synthesis kit, primed by a TRBC-specific oligonucleotide. All cDNA was treated with uracil-DNA glycosylase and then went through a first 18-cycle PCR with the universal primers M1SS and BC2_uni_R. The paper's processing steps were these. Each sample was normalized by randomly selecting 1 million high-quality reads, each carrying a distinct molecular identifier. Reads sharing molecular identifiers were discarded rather than binned into consensus sequences. MiTCR, run with a Q25 quality threshold and the strictest error-elimination algorithm, handled CDR3 identification, clonotype clustering and error correction. A nonparametric unseen species model with Euler transformation was used to estimate lower-bound total TCR beta diversity. The public reads were reprocessed in TCRdb via fastp at Q25 and MiXCR, keeping in-frame beta chains. Entries that share a CDR3 protein sequence are merged under the most common genes and DNA. TCRdb's processing, not the authors', yielded these V and J calls. Here the sample has around 800,000 distinct CDR3 sequences; about 59% occur a single time. The ten biggest clones cover about a quarter of the sample.

General findings and caveats noted by the study authors: There was a strong correlation between observed TCR beta diversity and the percentage of naive T cells measured by flow cytometry. The CMV infection status of donors was not known, potentially confounding age-related changes in expanded clonotypes. As age increased, observed TCR beta diversity per million T cells dropped in a roughly linear way, and a significant reduction was already evident by age about 40. Compared with the aged group, the long-lived group had more naive CD4+ T cells, fewer expanded clones and increased TCR diversity, suggesting age selection. Since profiling was done on bulk unsorted PBMCs, naive and antigen-experienced compartments could not be conclusively compared. Estimates of total diversity from one million sequenced T cells were regarded as lower bounds and underestimates.

In this chain, TRBV7-8 is recombined with TRBJ1-1, with a weak D call of TRBD1 (6 bases match). The TCR was taken from a man under 40 in good health. Source material: blood. The nucleotide sequence reads as follows: TGTGCCAGCAGCACCAGGACAGTGAACACTGAAGCTTTCTTT. This gives the protein CASSTRTVNTEAFF.